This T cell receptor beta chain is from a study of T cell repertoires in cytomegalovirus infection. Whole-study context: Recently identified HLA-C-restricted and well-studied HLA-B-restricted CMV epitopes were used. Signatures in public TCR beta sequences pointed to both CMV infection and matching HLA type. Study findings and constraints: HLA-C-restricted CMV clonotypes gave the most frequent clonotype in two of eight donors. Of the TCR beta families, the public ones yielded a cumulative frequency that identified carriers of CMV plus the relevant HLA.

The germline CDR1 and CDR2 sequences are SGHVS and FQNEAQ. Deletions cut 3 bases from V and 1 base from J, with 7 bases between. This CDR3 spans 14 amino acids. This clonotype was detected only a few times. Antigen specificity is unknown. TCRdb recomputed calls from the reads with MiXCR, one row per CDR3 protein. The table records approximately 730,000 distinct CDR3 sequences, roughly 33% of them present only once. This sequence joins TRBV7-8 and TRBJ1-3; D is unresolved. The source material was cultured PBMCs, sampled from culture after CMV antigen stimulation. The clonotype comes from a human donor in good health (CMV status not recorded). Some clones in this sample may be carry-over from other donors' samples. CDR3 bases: TGTGCCAGCAGCTTCATACCTTCTGGAAACACCATATATTTT. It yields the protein CASSFIPSGNTIYF.